These 12 T cell receptor beta chains came from one sample sequenced in a study of blood T cells in healthy people across ages. For the second PCR, which ran for 7 to 11 cycles, a sample-barcoded 5' primer and a J-beta primer mix were used. Each CDR3 protein is one row after TCRdb ran MiXCR on the 5' RACE reads. The table shows roughly 1,800,000 distinct CDR3 sequences, with around 50% occurring only once. The sequenced sample consisted of blood. The receptors were gathered from a woman between 40 and 55 years old in good health.

The chain uses TRBV28 and TRBJ1-1, with D possibly TRBD1 on 6 matching bases. The CDR3 contains 15 residues. Germline CDR1 reads MDHEN; CDR2 reads SYDVKM. Trimming removed 6 bases from V and 1 base from J, with 15 bases in between. For the CDR3, the DNA is TGTGCCAGCAGCCCGTCGACAGGTTCGAACACTGAAGCTTTCTTT. Its protein is CASSPSTGSNTEAFF.

This chain links TRBV20-1 with TRBJ1-1; perhaps TRBD1 as D (6 bases). CDR1 is DFQATT and CDR2 is SNEGSKA in the germline V gene (reference sequence). Trimming pared 6 bases from V and 5 bases from J, leaving 16 bases between. This CDR3 spans 13 amino acids. The DNA for the CDR3 is TGCAGTGCCAAGGGGGGGGGTGGAACTGAAGCTTTCTTT. Residues: CSAKGGGGTEAFF.

V usage is TRBV28 and J usage is TRBJ1-1; 8 bases match TRBD1. Trimming removed 7 bases from V and 4 bases from J; junction bases left unmatched: 8. The CDR3 runs to 14 residues. CDR1 and CDR2 from the germline V gene are MDHEN and SYDVKM. The CDR3 region has the DNA TGTGCCAGCACCTTGGACAGGGACGGCACTGAAGCTTTCTTT. Residues: CASTLDRDGTEAFF.

This clonotype was detected a few times. This sequence joins TRBV7-2 and TRBJ2-1; 10 nucleotides match TRBD2. The CDR3 length is 13 residues. Per germline, CDR1 SGHTA and CDR2 FQGNSA. J lost 8 bases, V lost 2 bases, and 0 bases had no gene match. CDR3 DNA: TGTGCCAGCAGCTTAACTAGCGGGGATGAGCAGTTCTTC. Translated: CASSLTSGDEQFF.

The V and J genes are TRBV4-3 and TRBJ2-4; 7 bases agree with TRBD1. The tail of the sequence fits TRBJ2-7 better, so the J call may be wrong. In germline, CDR1 is LGHNA, CDR2 YSLEER. The CDR3 is made up of 15 amino acids. As DNA, the CDR3 is TGCGCCAGCAGCCAAGACGGGACAGCCGTTTACGAGCAGTACTTC. The encoded protein is CASSQDGTAVYEQYF.

This chain joins TRBV6-5 and TRBJ2-5; D uncertain. Germline-derived CDR1 and CDR2 are MNHEY and SVGAGI. The CDR3 is 14 residues long. Trimming left V 5 bases short and J 2 bases short, with 12 bases between. This CDR3 reads CASSHRLGQETQYF. The CDR3 region has the DNA TGTGCCAGCAGTCATCGATTGGGGCAAGAGACCCAGTACTTC.

About this clonotype itself: At one of its ends the junction is not consistent with the germline gene, which may arise from a read error. V is TRBV9 and J is TRBJ1-5; D unresolved. This CDR3 comprises 14 residues. The V gene's germline CDR1 is SGDLS and CDR2 YYNGEE. CDR3 sequence (DNA): TGTGCCAGCAGCGTAGGCGATAGCAATAAGCCCCAGCATTTT. Translating it yields CASSVGDSNKPQHF.

This rearrangement joins TRBV28 to TRBJ1-2; 8 bases match TRBD1. The CDR3 is made up of 16 amino acids. The V segment lost 3 bases and the J segment 6 bases; nucleotides outside the gene matches: 12. The germline V gene has CDR1 MDHEN and CDR2 SYDVKM. The DNA for the CDR3 is TGTGCCAGCAGTTTTTGGGACAGGCCACTCCCGAATGGCTACACCTTC. Translation gives CASSFWDRPLPNGYTF.

This chain joins TRBV20-1 and TRBJ2-7; D may be TRBD1 (6 bases). The CDR3 has 14 residues. The germline V gene encodes CDR1 DFQATT and CDR2 SNEGSKA (reference sequence). The ends were cut back, 2 bases at V and 0 bases at J, with 11 bases in the middle. For the CDR3, the DNA is TGCAGTGCTAGACGGGGACAAAACTCCTACGAGCAGTACTTC. Protein product: CSARRGQNSYEQYF.

V usage is TRBV6-5 and J usage is TRBJ2-3; 13 bases fit TRBD2. The germline V gene has CDR1 MNHEY and CDR2 SVGAGI. Losses at the gene ends were 0 bases for V and 3 bases for J; bases not matched to a gene: 3. The CDR3 contains 17 residues. The CDR3 nucleotides read TGTGCCAGCAGTTACTCAACTAGCGGGGGGGCAACAGATACGCAGTATTTT. It specifies CASSYSTSGGATDTQYF.

The chain is built from TRBV6-5 and TRBJ2-5; no definite D call. Trimming removed 7 bases from V and 1 base from J, with 13 bases in between. CDR3 length: 14 residues. CDR1 and CDR2 (germline): MNHEY, SVGAGI. CDR3: CASKVRATQETQYF. DNA for the CDR3: TGTGCCAGCAAAGTCCGGGCGACCCAAGAGACCCAGTACTTC.

A single count supports this clonotype. The genes are TRBV20-1 and TRBJ1-2; D may be TRBD1 (5 bases). The germline V gene has CDR1 DFQATT and CDR2 SNEGSKA (reference sequence). The CDR3 is 13 residues long. Trimming removed 6 bases at V and 4 bases at J, with 15 bases between. CDR3 in amino acids: CSARTTLPYGYTF. The DNA of the CDR3 is TGCAGTGCGAGGACAACTCTCCCCTATGGCTACACCTTC.